This T cell receptor beta chain was documented in a study of patients and donors after allogeneic stem cell transplantation. TCRdb called the RT-PCR reads again in MiXCR, with one record for every CDR3 protein. The sample has some 230,000 distinct CDR3 sequences, around 14% seen once. V was cut by 5 bases and J by 9 bases, with 14 bases left in between. This CDR3 is 12 amino acids long. Germline CDR1 is DFQATT and CDR2 is SNEGSKA (reference sequence). The sample comprised blood, either unsorted or a sorted T cell fraction (not recorded which). This TCR was recovered from a human donor who was either an allogeneic HSCT recipient or a stem cell or donor lymphocyte infusion donor (not recorded which). It is not recorded whose cells these are; they may come from a transplant donor. The chain couples TRBV20-1 to TRBJ2-1, with D perhaps TRBD2 (5 bases). The CDR3 coding sequence is TGCAGTGCTCCTCGTCACGCGGGTGAGCAGTTCTTC. Amino acids: CSAPRHAGEQFF.